This T cell receptor (beta chain) stems from a study of identical twins. Study-wide results and caveats: Carriage of fewer insertions was seen in abundant cord blood beta clonotypes, whereas memory repertoires showed none. Potential partial confounding of zero-insertion analyses by invariant MAIT and iNKT cells was noted. Twins' surplus sharing was weaker for beta out-of-frame sequences.

A universal primer site came from template switching; cDNA carried unique molecular identifiers. MiXCR, applied by TCRdb to the 5' RACE reads, yields one record per CDR3 protein. Of under 300,000 distinct CDR3 sequences in the sample, 11% to 15% were seen once. This clonotype was seen more than once but under ten times. As yet, its antigen is unknown. The germline gives CDR1 SGHTA, CDR2 FQGNSA. The V and J ends lost 2 bases and 5 bases respectively, with 7 bases between them. This CDR3 spans 13 amino acids. Sequencing used memory (CD45RO+) T cells sorted from blood. V usage is TRBV7-2 and J usage is TRBJ2-1, with D uncertain. The origin of this receptor is a woman aged 18-35 years in good health. This CDR3 is CASSLSAHNEQFF. In DNA, the CDR3 is TGTGCCAGCAGCTTATCCGCCCACAATGAGCAGTTCTTC.